Listed here are 9 T cell receptor beta chains from one sample, sequenced in a study of post-analysis software for immune sequencing data. The antigens of these receptors remain unknown. Study findings and constraints: There were five TRBV segments more frequent in patients than controls, and TRBV5-6, TRBV5-1 and TRBV20-1 were among them.

Incorporated into the TCR beta cDNA libraries were unique molecular identifiers, which served to reduce PCR and sequencing biases. TCRdb itself ran the PCR reads through MiXCR, one entry per CDR3 protein. This sample yields under 200,000 distinct CDR3 sequences, of which over 25% are seen a single time; 3% to 4% belongs to the top ten. Sequenced sample: blood. These receptors were obtained from a girl aged 2-17 years with multiple sclerosis.

This clonotype was seen many times. The V call is TRBV18, the J call TRBJ2-1; D is undetermined. Trimming cost V 3 bases and J 0 bases, with 24 bases left between them. The length of the CDR3 is 20 residues. Per the germline V gene, CDR1 is KGHSH and CDR2 is LQKENI. The DNA of the CDR3 is TGTGCCAGCTCACCCGACGGCCGCCAACTCCGCCGGGTCTCCTACAATGAGCAGTTCTTC. Translated, it gives CASSPDGRQLRRVSYNEQFF.

This clonotype came up many times. One end of the junction does not line up with germline, which may come from a read error. The chain employs TRBV5-1 and TRBJ1-2, with 11 nucleotides matching TRBD1. The V gene's germline CDR1 is SGHRS and CDR2 YFSETQ. The CDR3 loop spans 14 amino acids. The CDR3 sequence: CASSGDRGNSGYTF. DNA of the CDR3: TGCGCCAGCAGCGGGGACAGGGGGAACTCTGGCTACACCTTC.

The rearrangement links TRBV11-2 to TRBJ2-7; TRBD2 is a possible D gene (6 bases). CDR1 and CDR2 from the germline V gene are SGHAT and FQNNGV. The CDR3 length is 15 residues. V was shortened by 0 bases and J by 1 base, with 10 bases between the two germline ends. Here the CDR3 reads CASSLDPGLSYEQYF. The CDR3 DNA reads as TGTGCCAGCAGCTTAGATCCCGGACTATCCTACGAGCAGTACTTC.

The J gene is TRBJ2-7, the V gene TRBV20-1; 11 positions match TRBD2. The junction had 4 bases not matched to a gene; V was cut back by 3 bases and J by 3 bases. The length of the CDR3 is 14 residues. Germline V gene data show CDR1 as DFQATT and CDR2 as SNEGSKA (reference sequence). DNA for the CDR3: TGCAGTGCTAGTGGTAGCGGGGGGGGCTACGAGCAGTACTTC. Translation: CSASGSGGGYEQYF.

Comments on this clonotype: One end of the junction does not line up with germline, which may come from a read error. The rearrangement joins TRBV10-1 to TRBJ1-2, with D perhaps TRBD1 (6 bases). CDR3 size: 14 residues. CDR1 and CDR2 from the germline V gene are WNHNN and SYGVQD (reference sequence). The CDR3 DNA reads as TGCGCCGGCAGTGATGGAAGACAGGTTACAGGCTACACCTTC. It translates to CAGSDGRQVTGYTF.

The chain has TRBV3-1 and TRBJ2-7; 7 bases are a match to TRBD2. Trimming at V came to 4 bases and at J to 4 bases, leaving 13 bases not matched to a gene. The germline V gene has CDR1 LGHDT and CDR2 YNNKEL (reference sequence). The CDR3 runs 16 residues. This CDR3 reads CASSRRTSIGEYEQYF. The DNA for the CDR3 is TGTGCCAGCAGCCGCCGGACTAGTATAGGTGAATACGAGCAGTACTTC.

The chain couples TRBV20-1 to TRBJ2-5; the D gene could be TRBD1 or TRBD2 (5 bases each). The CDR3 loop spans 10 amino acids. Trimming shortened V by 1 base and J by 11 bases, and 8 bases separated the two germline ends. Germline V CDR1 and CDR2: DFQATT, SNEGSKA (reference sequence). The CDR3 region has the DNA TGCAGTGCTAGAGGGGACCAGCAGTACTTC. It translates to CSARGDQQYF.

A remark on this clonotype: A clone one base away is much larger, so this may be a read error. This chain uses TRBV7-9 with TRBJ2-1, with D possibly matching TRBD2 (5 bases). The J call may be mistaken, given a closer DNA end match to TRBJ2-7. The germline gives CDR1 SEHNR, CDR2 FQNEAQ (reference sequence). The CDR3 extends over 15 amino acids. The CDR3 region has the DNA TGTGCCAGCAGCTCCAGCGGCGGCTCCTACAATGAGCAGTACTTC. Protein: CASSSSGGSYNEQYF.

Concerning this clonotype: The junction and the germline gene differ at one end; a read error may be behind it. The chain employs TRBV7-6 and TRBJ2-1, with 9 bases aligning to TRBD2. CDR1 is SGHVS, CDR2 FNYEAQ, per germline. This CDR3 contains 16 residues. The CDR3 DNA follows: TGTGCCAGAGAGGGCGGGAGGGGGAGCTCCTACAATGAGCGGTTCTTC. Residues: CAREGGRGSSYNERFF.